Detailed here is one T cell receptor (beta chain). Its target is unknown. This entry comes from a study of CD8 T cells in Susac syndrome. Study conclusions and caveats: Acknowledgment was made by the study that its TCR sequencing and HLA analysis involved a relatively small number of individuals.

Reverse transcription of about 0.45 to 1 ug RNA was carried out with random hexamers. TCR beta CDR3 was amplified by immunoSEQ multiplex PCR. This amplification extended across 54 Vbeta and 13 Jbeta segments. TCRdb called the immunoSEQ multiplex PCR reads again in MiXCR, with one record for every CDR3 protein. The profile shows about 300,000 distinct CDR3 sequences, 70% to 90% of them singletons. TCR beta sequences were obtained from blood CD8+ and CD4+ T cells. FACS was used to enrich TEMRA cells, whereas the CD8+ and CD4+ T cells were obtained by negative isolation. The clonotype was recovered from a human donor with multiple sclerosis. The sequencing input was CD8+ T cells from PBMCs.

The CDR3 region is CATMPLAGSYNEQFF. The CDR3 bases are TGTGCCACTATGCCTCTAGCGGGGTCCTACAATGAGCAGTTCTTC. The chain couples TRBV27 to TRBJ2-1, with TRBD2 identical over 9 bases. This CDR3 contains 15 residues. V was pared by 10 bases and J by 1 base, with 8 bases of the junction left unmatched. Per germline, CDR1 MNHEY and CDR2 SMNVEV (reference sequence).